A single sample gave rise to the 22 T cell receptor delta chains below, sequenced in a study of human gamma delta and Vdelta1 T cells. No antigen is known for these receptors. TCRdb reran clone calling via CATT on the PCR reads. The sample yields roughly 13,000 delta-chain clones, roughly 45% seen once. Sequencing input: Vdelta1 gamma-delta T cells from blood grown in culture (DOT cells). Source of these receptors: a human donor in good health.

This clone occurred a few times. This chain connects TRDV1 to TRDJ1; D is perhaps TRDD2 or TRDD3 (5 bases each). The CDR3 loop spans 16 amino acids. V lost 1 base and J 7 bases, leaving 19 bases between the germline ends. The germline V gene encodes CDR1 TSWWSYY and CDR2 QGS. The CDR3, as DNA: TGTGCTCTTGGGGAACCCCATCCTAGTAAAGGGGGTAAACTCATCTTT. Translated: CALGEPHPSKGGKLIF.

The chain uses TRDV1 and TRDJ2, with 8 bases fitting TRDD3. CDR3 size: 17 residues. Trimming cost V 5 bases and J 4 bases; bases outside gene matches: 12. Germline CDR1 is TSWWSYY and CDR2 is QGS. CDR3 sequence: CALGRAVLGVPTAQLFF. CDR3 DNA sequence: TGTGCTCTTGGGAGAGCCGTACTGGGGGTTCCGACAGCACAACTCTTCTTT.

This chain uses TRDV1 with TRDJ1; 8 bases align to TRDD3. J lost 3 bases, V lost 1 base, and 1 base had no gene match. The CDR3 is 14 amino acids. Germline CDR1 reads TSWWSYY; CDR2 reads QGS. CDR3 in amino acids: CALGEPGGADKLIF. The CDR3 nucleotides are TGTGCTCTTGGGGAACCTGGGGGAGCCGATAAACTCATCTTT.

The rearrangement uses TRDV1 and TRDJ1; 7 bases fit TRDD3. CDR1 is TSWWSYY and CDR2 is QGS in the germline V gene. V was pared by 1 base and J by 0 bases, with 11 bases of the junction left unmatched. The CDR3 consists of 18 residues. CDR3 sequence reads: CALGERRWNWGYTDKLIF. The CDR3 DNA sequence: TGTGCTCTTGGGGAACGGCGGTGGAACTGGGGTTACACCGATAAACTCATCTTT.

The chain combines TRDV2 with TRDJ1, with D possibly matching TRDD3 (5 bases). The CDR3 consists of 18 residues. Germline V gene sequence: CDR1 GEAIGNYY, CDR2 EKD. Trimming removed 3 bases from V and 1 base from J, with 23 bases in between. The CDR3 region has the DNA TGTGCCTGTGACTATTCCGAAGGTGGGATTCAGAGCACCGATAAACTCATCTTT. It yields the protein CACDYSEGGIQSTDKLIF.

This clone has a handful of counts. The V gene is TRDV1, the J gene TRDJ2; 9 positions match TRDD2. J was trimmed by 2 bases and V by 3 bases; bases with no gene match: 22. Germline lookup yields CDR1 TSWWSYY and CDR2 QGS. CDR3 length: 22 amino acids. The CDR3 sequence: CALGDLAFLRNSGLRLTAQLFF. The DNA for the CDR3 is TGTGCTCTTGGGGACCTGGCCTTCCTACGTAACTCTGGACTCCGGTTGACAGCACAACTCTTCTTT.

J is TRDJ1 and V is TRAV38-2/DV8; TRDD2 is a possible D gene (5 bases). Germline V gene sequence: CDR1 TSESDYY, CDR2 QEAYKQQN. CDR3 length equals 21 residues. Trimming removed 0 bases at V and 0 bases at J, with 27 bases between. As DNA, the CDR3 is TGTGCTTATAGGAGCGCGGGAGGAGACTTCCCGGAGCTTTGGTACACCGATAAACTCATCTTT. Translation gives CAYRSAGGDFPELWYTDKLIF.

This clone was counted between two and nine times. The chain recombines TRDV1 with TRDJ1, with 12 bases identical to TRDD3. This CDR3 contains 21 residues. The V and J ends lost 4 bases and 4 bases, in that order; junction bases with no gene match: 22. Germline V gives CDR1 TSWWSYY, CDR2 QGS. The CDR3 loop reads CALGVKGSALHTGGYRDKLIF. The CDR3 DNA sequence: TGTGCTCTTGGGGTAAAAGGCTCGGCCTTGCATACTGGGGGATACCGCGATAAACTCATCTTT.

The chain has TRDV1 and TRDJ1; D is possibly TRDD2 (6 bases). V lost 5 bases and J lost 8, with 36 bases in between. Germline V gene data show CDR1 as TSWWSYY and CDR2 as QGS. The CDR3 is 20 amino acids. The CDR3 here is CALGPNPSDFLNVVQGKLIF. The CDR3 DNA reads as TGTGCTCTTGGGCCCAACCCCAGTGATTTCCTAAACGTAGTACAGGGCAAACTCATCTTT.

This chain joins TRDV1 and TRDJ1, with 11 bases that match TRDD3. J gave up 6 bases and V 1 base, and 10 bases lay outside the gene matches. The CDR3 has 17 residues. Germline V gives CDR1 TSWWSYY, CDR2 QGS. CDR3 in amino acids: CALGERHGGYATHKLIF. The CDR3 DNA sequence: TGTGCTCTTGGGGAACGACATGGGGGATACGCAACGCATAAACTCATCTTT.

This clone was detected only a few times. The chain uses TRDV1 and TRDJ1, with TRDD3 matching over 12 bases. This CDR3 comprises 24 residues. V trimming: 0 bases; J trimming: 0 bases; junction bases outside the gene matches: 23. Germline CDR1 reads TSWWSYY; CDR2 reads QGS. CDR3 amino acids: CALGELGLGHTGGYTSLYTDKLIF. As DNA, the CDR3 is TGTGCTCTTGGGGAACTAGGCCTCGGTCATACTGGGGGATACACGTCCCTGTACACCGATAAACTCATCTTT.

This clone occurred a few times. V usage is TRDV1 and J usage is TRDJ1; D is undetermined. The CDR3 sequence is 22 residues long. Germline assignment: CDR1 TSWWSYY and CDR2 QGS. Deletions cut 0 bases from V and 4 bases from J, with 33 bases between. The DNA of the CDR3 is TGTGCTCTTGGGGAACTTACTATCCCGAACATCGTTCGAACCGGTGACATCGATAAACTCATCTTT. Translation gives CALGELTIPNIVRTGDIDKLIF.

This clone was observed a handful of times. V is TRDV1 and J is TRDJ1; TRDD3 matches at 11 bases. CDR1 and CDR2 from the germline V gene are TSWWSYY and QGS. The CDR3 spans 21 residues. J lost 0 bases, V lost 2 bases, and 17 bases had no gene match. In nucleotides, the CDR3 is TGTGCTCTTGGGGAAGGGTCGCGTACTGGGGGATATCGGGGGTACACCGATAAACTCATCTTT. Translated: CALGEGSRTGGYRGYTDKLIF.

The chain is built from TRDV1 and TRDJ1, with 12 bases that match TRDD3. The ends lost 3 bases at V and 3 bases at J; junction bases unmatched: 23. The CDR3 runs to 22 residues. Germline lookup yields CDR1 TSWWSYY and CDR2 QGS. The DNA of the CDR3 is TGTGCTCTTGGGGACCCCACCAAGCACGACAAGGTACTGGGGGATACCTCCGATAAACTCATCTTT. Translating it yields CALGDPTKHDKVLGDTSDKLIF.

This clone was seen once. This chain uses TRDV1 with TRDJ1; 8 nucleotides match TRDD3. In germline, CDR1 is TSWWSYY, CDR2 QGS. Trimming took 2 bases from V and 5 from J; bases not matched to a gene: 19. The CDR3 spans 19 residues. The CDR3 sequence: CALGEETFLERLGADKLIF. The CDR3 DNA is TGTGCTCTTGGGGAAGAAACTTTCCTAGAGAGACTGGGGGCGGATAAACTCATCTTT.

This rearrangement joins TRDV1 to TRDJ1, with 9 bases lining up with TRDD3. There are 19 residues in the CDR3. The trim removed 2 bases at V and 3 bases at J, leaving 16 bases unmatched. Germline CDR1 and CDR2: TSWWSYY and QGS. CDR3 nucleotide sequence: TGTGCTCTTGGGGAAGGGGCGGGGTTCCCCGGGGGGATACCCGATAAACTCATCTTT. Amino acid sequence: CALGEGAGFPGGIPDKLIF.

This clone was seen once. V is TRDV1 and J is TRDJ1; 12 bases align to TRDD3. V lost 0 bases, J lost 6 bases, and 23 bases stayed unmatched. The CDR3 consists of 22 residues. Germline CDR1 TSWWSYY, CDR2 QGS. CDR3 DNA: TGTGCTCTTGGGGAACTAAGTCTTCCTACTTCACTCCTGGGGGATACGGGCTATAAACTCATCTTT. Translated: CALGELSLPTSLLGDTGYKLIF.

V is TRDV1 and J is TRDJ1; D remains unclear. The CDR3 totals 21 residues. The germline V gene has CDR1 TSWWSYY and CDR2 QGS. The ends were cut back, 0 bases at V and 3 bases at J, with 29 bases in the middle. The DNA of the CDR3 is TGTGCTCTTGGGGAACTAGAACCGTCCCCAGGATGTGAGGTTTTCTCCGATAAACTCATCTTT. It is translated as CALGELEPSPGCEVFSDKLIF.

The rearrangement joins TRDV1 to TRDJ1; TRDD3 matches 8 bases. Germline V gives CDR1 TSWWSYY, CDR2 QGS. Trimming took 1 base from V and 0 from J; bases not matched to a gene: 34. This CDR3 comprises 26 residues. In nucleotides, the CDR3 is TGTGCTCTTGGGGAACCCCCGGGGTTTCCCACCTTCCAGCGCAGTCGTACTGGGGGTTACACCGATAAACTCATCTTT. This sequence encodes CALGEPPGFPTFQRSRTGGYTDKLIF.

The chain links TRDV1 to TRDJ1; D gene uncertain. The germline gives CDR1 TSWWSYY, CDR2 QGS. V gave up 2 bases and J gave up 3 bases, with 7 bases separating them. This CDR3 is built from 13 residues. This CDR3 is CALGETEPDKLIF. For the CDR3, the DNA is TGTGCTCTTGGGGAAACCGAGCCCGATAAACTCATCTTT.

The rearrangement uses TRDV1 and TRDJ1; 8 bases line up with TRDD3. The CDR3 spans 24 residues. Trimming removed 1 base from V and 0 bases from J; junction bases left unmatched: 28. The germline V gene encodes CDR1 TSWWSYY and CDR2 QGS. The CDR3 sequence is CALGERGLQVFQPLGDPYTDKLIF. The CDR3 DNA sequence: TGTGCTCTTGGGGAACGAGGCCTTCAAGTTTTCCAACCGCTGGGGGACCCGTACACCGATAAACTCATCTTT.

The chain joins TRDV1 to TRDJ1; 12 nucleotides align to TRDD3. Trimming cost V 0 bases and J 3 bases; bases outside gene matches: 20. This CDR3 contains 22 residues. CDR1 is TSWWSYY and CDR2 is QGS in the germline V gene. The CDR3 region has the DNA TGTGCTCTTGGGGAACTGAGAAGACCTACGCGTATACTGGGGGATACTTCCGATAAACTCATCTTT. This gives the protein CALGELRRPTRILGDTSDKLIF.